The sequence of this T cell receptor beta chain was determined in a study of T cell responses to AZD1222 COVID-19 vaccine. Study findings and constraints: Across the whole spike, CD4 TCRs peaked at regions 160-218 and 743-854. The sample set comprised mostly white British donors with more females, and clonal diversity was possibly underestimated.

Remarks on this clone: Antigen specificity is unknown.

Assay used: immunoSEQ multiplex PCR; TCRdb lists only in-frame clones, some missing. The sample lists fewer than 200,000 clones, 85% to 90% occurring once. V lost 1 base, J lost 2 bases, and 8 bases lay in between. The CDR3 consists of 13 residues. Germline CDR1 reads SQVTM; CDR2 reads ANQGSEA. The genes are TRBV29-1 and TRBJ2-5, with D perhaps matching TRBD2 (6 bases). The TCR sequence derives from an adult in good health. The sample in question was peripheral blood, obtained on day 0 of AZD1222 vaccination. The CDR3 sequence is CSVEVEGQETQYF. Here the CDR3 DNA reads TGCAGCGTTGAAGTGGAGGGTCAAGAGACCCAGTACTTC.